The text below deals with one T cell receptor (beta chain). Next came a second PCR, run for about 6 to 12 cycles, which used a sample-barcoded 5' primer along with a J-beta primer mix. TCRdb recomputed calls from the 5' RACE reads with MiXCR, one row per CDR3 protein. The profile shows around 850,000 distinct CDR3 sequences, about 34% of them singletons. The sample comes from a study of blood T cells in healthy people across ages. This CDR3 contains 12 residues. Germline-derived CDR1 and CDR2 are SGHTA and FQGNSA. V gave up 3 bases and J gave up 12 bases, with 12 bases separating them. The material sequenced was blood. The chain employs TRBV7-2 and TRBJ2-1, with D tentatively TRBD1 or TRBD2 (5 bases each). This receptor was taken from a man aged 18 to 29 in good health. CDR3 sequence reads: CASSFDRGMQFF. The CDR3 DNA reads TGTGCCAGCAGCTTTGACCGGGGCATGCAGTTCTTC.